The 17 T cell receptor beta chains given below trace back to one sample, sequenced in a study of blood T cell repertoires in COVID-19. Here immunoSEQ multiplex PCR was the method, and the copy in TCRdb shows in-frame clones only, minus some. The table shows 110,000 or so clones, with 85% occurring only once. The sample consisted of peripheral blood. The source of these receptors is a human donor in a cohort sampled during active COVID-19.

The chain is built from TRBV7-9 and TRBJ2-7; no clear D gene. The CDR3 covers 12 residues. The germline V and J ends were trimmed by 1 base and 4 bases, with 5 bases remaining between them. Germline loops: CDR1 SEHNR, CDR2 FQNEAQ (reference sequence). The CDR3 bases are TGTGCCAGCAGCTTAGGTGCGTACGAGCAGTACTTC. Translated: CASSLGAYEQYF.

By sample share, this clone is large. The chain is built from TRBV9 and TRBJ2-3; a possible D gene is TRBD2 (6 bases). Germline-derived CDR1 and CDR2 are SGDLS and YYNGEE. Deletions cut 6 bases from V and 3 bases from J, with 20 bases between. The CDR3 is 16 residues long. The CDR3 protein is CASNRNSGMRTDTQYF. The CDR3 DNA sequence: TGTGCCAGCAACCGAAATAGCGGAATGAGGACAGATACGCAGTATTTT.

This clone ranks as medium-sized. The rearrangement uses TRBV6-5 and TRBJ1-4; TRBD1 aligns across 10 bases. Germline-derived CDR1 and CDR2 are MNHEY and SVGAGI. J gave up 8 bases and V 6 bases, and 6 bases lay outside the gene matches. The CDR3 runs to 14 residues. Here the CDR3 reads CASRRDRGGEKLFF. The CDR3 nucleotides read TGTGCCAGCAGGAGGGACAGGGGTGGAGAAAAACTGTTTTTT.

The chain carries TRBV7-2 and TRBJ1-2; the D gene is possibly TRBD1 (5 bases). In germline, CDR1 is SGHTA, CDR2 FQGNSA. The CDR3 has 14 amino acids. V lost 1 base and J lost 3, with 9 bases in between. The CDR3 here is CASSLVGGDYGYTF. The CDR3 nucleotides read TGTGCCAGCAGCTTAGTTGGAGGGGACTATGGCTACACCTTC.

The chain employs TRBV5-1 and TRBJ2-6; D might be TRBD1 (5 bases). Trimming left V 4 bases short and J 1 base short, with 12 bases between. Germline values: CDR1 SGHRS, CDR2 YFSETQ. There are 16 residues in the CDR3. CDR3 sequence reads: CASSANSGSGANVLTF. CDR3 bases: TGCGCCAGCAGCGCGAACTCAGGGTCTGGGGCCAACGTCCTGACTTTC.

The chain employs TRBV7-2 and TRBJ2-3, with 10 bases matching TRBD2. V was pared by 2 bases and J by 2 bases, with 7 bases of the junction left unmatched. CDR1 is SGHTA and CDR2 is FQGNSA in the germline V gene. The CDR3 length is 17 residues. The DNA for the CDR3 is TGTGCCAGCAGCTTAAGTCTAGCGGGGGCACTCACAGATACGCAGTATTTT. Amino acid sequence: CASSLSLAGALTDTQYF.

This rearrangement joins TRBV28 to TRBJ2-7; D might be TRBD2 (5 bases). The CDR3 is 12 residues long. CDR1 is MDHEN, CDR2 SYDVKM, per germline. V was shortened by 5 bases and J by 7 bases, with 12 bases between the two germline ends. CDR3 coding DNA: TGTGCCAGCAGTCTCCCTCGACTAGAGCAGTACTTC. Translating gives CASSLPRLEQYF.

CDR3 sequence reads: CASSQYTEGISYGYTF. The CDR3 bases are TGTGCCAGCAGCCAATATACAGAGGGCATTTCCTATGGCTACACCTTC. V usage is TRBV3-1 (or the pseudogene TRBV3-2) and J usage is TRBJ1-2; no definite D call. The V end lost 2 bases, the J end lost 4 bases, and 17 bases lay between the germline ends. Germline V gene sequence: CDR1 LGHDT, CDR2 YNNKEL (reference sequence). This CDR3 has 16 amino acids.

The chain employs TRBV9 and TRBJ2-3; possible D gene TRBD2, 6 bases. The germline CDR1 and CDR2 sequences are SGDLS and YYNGEE. The CDR3 is 16 residues long. Trimming shortened V by 0 bases and J by 2 bases, and 13 bases separated the two germline ends. The CDR3 spells CASSVDPRGSTDTQYF. The CDR3 nucleotides are TGTGCCAGCAGCGTAGACCCACGGGGGTCCACAGATACGCAGTATTTT.

This chain links TRBV11-2 with TRBJ2-7, with D possibly TRBD1 on 5 matching bases. This CDR3 has 15 residues. CDR1 is SGHAT and CDR2 is FQNNGV in the germline V gene. The V end lost 4 bases, the J end lost 3 bases, and 16 bases lay between the germline ends. The CDR3 loop is CASSSQKDTGYEQYF. In nucleotides, the CDR3 is TGTGCCAGCAGCTCTCAAAAGGACACGGGCTACGAGCAGTACTTC. The entire variable domain, with the rest obtained from reference TRBV11-2 and TRBJ2-7, is as follows: EAGVAQSPRYKIIEKRQSVAFWCNPISGHATLYWYQQILGQGPKLLIQFQNNGVVDDSQLPKDRFSAERLKGVDSTLKIQPAKLEDSAVYLCASSSQKDTGYEQYFGPGTRLTVT.

The rearrangement joins TRBV6-2 or TRBV6-3 to TRBJ2-7; TRBD1 aligns across 8 bases. Trimming cost V 6 bases and J 3 bases; bases outside gene matches: 10. Germline assignment: CDR1 MNHEY and CDR2 SVGEGT. This CDR3 is 15 amino acids long. The CDR3 DNA is TGTGCCAGCAGCCCGCCCGGGACAGGTGACTACGAGCAGTACTTC. Translation gives CASSPPGTGDYEQYF.

The rearrangement uses TRBV30 and TRBJ2-3; TRBD2 matches 10 bases. Germline V CDR1 and CDR2: GTSNPN, SVGIG (reference sequence). The V and J ends lost 7 bases and 1 base, in that order; junction bases with no gene match: 5. The CDR3 runs 14 residues. CDR3 sequence (DNA): TGTGCCTCGGTGCTAGCGGGGGGCACAGATACGCAGTATTTT. It specifies CASVLAGGTDTQYF.

The table lists this clone with a few counts. This chain links TRBV6-5 with TRBJ2-5, with a possible D match to TRBD1 (7 bases). This CDR3 spans 14 amino acids. V gave up 7 bases and J gave up 2 bases, with 14 bases separating them. CDR1 MNHEY and CDR2 SVGAGI come from the germline V gene. In nucleotides, the CDR3 is TGTGCCAGCACCGGAGGGGGACAGCAAGAGACCCAGTACTTC. It encodes CASTGGGQQETQYF.

The chain has TRBV2 and TRBJ2-7; D gene unclear. V lost 6 bases, J lost 3 bases, and 6 bases lay in between. The length of the CDR3 is 11 residues. From germline, CDR1 is SNHLY and CDR2 FYNNEI. The CDR3 reads CASSPVYEQYF. The CDR3 nucleotides are TGTGCCAGCAGCCCGGTCTACGAGCAGTACTTC.

The chain is built from TRBV2 and TRBJ2-6; D perhaps matches TRBD1 (6 bases). Trimming left V 11 bases short and J 0 bases short, with 20 bases between. Germline CDR1 and CDR2: SNHLY and FYNNEI. This CDR3 is built from 17 residues. The CDR3 protein is CAASEDSALSGANVLTF. As DNA, the CDR3 is TGTGCCGCCTCGGAGGACAGCGCACTCTCTGGGGCCAACGTCCTGACTTTC.

The chain joins TRBV6-5 to TRBJ2-7; TRBD1 aligns across 11 bases. Germline loops: CDR1 MNHEY, CDR2 SVGAGI. V trimming: 5 bases; J trimming: 3 bases; junction bases outside the gene matches: 6. This CDR3 spans 15 amino acids. The CDR3 DNA sequence: TGTGCCAGCAGTCATCCGGGACAGGGGGACTACGAGCAGTACTTC. It specifies CASSHPGQGDYEQYF.

The table lists this clone with a count of one. The chain uses TRBV4-3 and TRBJ1-5; D perhaps matches TRBD1 (6 bases). Germline V gene sequence: CDR1 LGHNA, CDR2 YSLEER. This CDR3 comprises 14 residues. V was shortened by 3 bases and J by 6 bases, with 12 bases between the two germline ends. Here the CDR3 DNA reads TGCGCCAGCAGCCAGACCAGGGGCCTTCAGCCCCAGCATTTT. This encodes CASSQTRGLQPQHF.